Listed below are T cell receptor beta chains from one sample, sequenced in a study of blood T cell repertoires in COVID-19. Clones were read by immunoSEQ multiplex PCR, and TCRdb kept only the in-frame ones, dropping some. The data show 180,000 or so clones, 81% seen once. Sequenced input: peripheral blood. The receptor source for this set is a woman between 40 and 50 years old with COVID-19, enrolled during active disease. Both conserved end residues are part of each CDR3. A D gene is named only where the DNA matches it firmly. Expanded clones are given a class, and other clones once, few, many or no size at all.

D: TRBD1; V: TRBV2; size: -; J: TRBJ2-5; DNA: TGTGCCAGCAGTCGGGACAGGGGCCAAGAGACCCAGTACTTC; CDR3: CASSRDRGQETQYF
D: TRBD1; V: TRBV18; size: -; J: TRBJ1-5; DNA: TGTGCCAGCTCTCCGACAGGGACGGCAGGGCAGCCCCAGCATTTT; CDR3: CASSPTGTAGQPQHF
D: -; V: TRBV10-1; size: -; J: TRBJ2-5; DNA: TGCGCCAGCAGGGACATGGAGACCCAGTACTTC; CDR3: CASRDMETQYF
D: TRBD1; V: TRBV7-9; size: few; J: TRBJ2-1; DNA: TGTGCCAGCAGCTTAGACGGGACAGTCGTCCCCAATGAGCAGTTCTTC; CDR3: CASSLDGTVVPNEQFF
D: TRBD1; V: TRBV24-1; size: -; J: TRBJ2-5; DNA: TGTGCCACCAGTGATCCCAAGACAACAGGGGGCTGGGAGACCCAGTACTTC; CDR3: CATSDPKTTGGWETQYF
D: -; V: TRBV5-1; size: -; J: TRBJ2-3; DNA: TGCGCCAGCAGAGCACAGGTGCCGGCCACAGATACGCAGTATTTT; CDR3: CASRAQVPATDTQYF
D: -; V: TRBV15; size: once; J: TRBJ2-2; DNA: TGTGCCACCAGCAGTAACGGGGAGCTGTTTTTT; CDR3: CATSSNGELFF
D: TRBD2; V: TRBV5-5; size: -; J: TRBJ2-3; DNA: TGTGCCAGCAGCTTGGGGGCTAGCGGGGGCACAGATACGCAGTATTTT; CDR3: CASSLGASGGTDTQYF
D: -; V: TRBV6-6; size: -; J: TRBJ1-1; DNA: TGTGCCAGCTACCGCGGGGGGGTCACTGAAGCTTTCTTT; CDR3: CASYRGGVTEAFF
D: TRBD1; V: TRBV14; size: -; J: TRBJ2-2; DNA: TGTGCCAGCAGCCAATACTTAGGGACAGCGAACACCGGGGAGCTGTTTTTT; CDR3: CASSQYLGTANTGELFF
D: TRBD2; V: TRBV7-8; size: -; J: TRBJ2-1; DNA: TGTGCCAGCAGCCCCGGGACTAGCGAGTACAATGAGCAGTTCTTC; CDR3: CASSPGTSEYNEQFF
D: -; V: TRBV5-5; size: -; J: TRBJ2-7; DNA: TGTGCCAGCAGCTTGGTAGGGGGTGCGCACGAGCAGTACTTC; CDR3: CASSLVGGAHEQYF
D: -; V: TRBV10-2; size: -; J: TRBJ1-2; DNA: TGCGCCAGCAGTGTGGAGGGTGGCTACACCTTC; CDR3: CASSVEGGYTF
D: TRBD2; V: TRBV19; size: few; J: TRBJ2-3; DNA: TGTGCCAGTAGTAACCCCTTGGCTAGCGGTACCCGAAGGACGCAGTATTTT; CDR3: CASSNPLASGTRRTQYF
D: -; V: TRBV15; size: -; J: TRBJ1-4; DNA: TGTGCCACCAGCAGCCTTGGCAATGAAAAACTGTTTTTT; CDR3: CATSSLGNEKLFF
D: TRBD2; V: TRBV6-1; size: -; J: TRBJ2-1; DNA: TGTGCCAGCAGTGAATTGGCGGGAGGGCGAAGCTCCTACAATGAGCAGTTCTTC; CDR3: CASSELAGGRSSYNEQFF